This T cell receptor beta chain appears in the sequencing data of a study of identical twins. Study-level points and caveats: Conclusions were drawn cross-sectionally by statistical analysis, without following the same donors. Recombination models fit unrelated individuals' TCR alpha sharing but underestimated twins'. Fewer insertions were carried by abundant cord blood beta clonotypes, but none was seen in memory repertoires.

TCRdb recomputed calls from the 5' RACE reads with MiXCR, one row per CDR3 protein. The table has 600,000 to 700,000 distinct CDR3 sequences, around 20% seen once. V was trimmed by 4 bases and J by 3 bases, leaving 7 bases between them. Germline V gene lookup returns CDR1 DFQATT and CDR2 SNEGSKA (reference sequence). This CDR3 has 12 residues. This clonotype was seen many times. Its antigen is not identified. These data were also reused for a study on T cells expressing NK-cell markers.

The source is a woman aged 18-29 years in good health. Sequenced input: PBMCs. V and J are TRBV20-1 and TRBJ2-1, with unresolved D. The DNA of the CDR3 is TGCAGTGCTACGGCTAGCTACAATGAGCAGTTCTTC. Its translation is CSATASYNEQFF.